These T cell receptor beta chains were read from a single sample in a study of CD8 T cells in Susac syndrome. TCRdb re-called the immunoSEQ multiplex PCR reads with MiXCR, one entry per CDR3 protein. The sample holds approximately 160,000 distinct CDR3 sequences, 93% seen once. The sequencing input was CD4+ T cells from PBMCs. The receptors shown here come from a human donor in good health. Each CDR3 is given with its conserved first and last residue. Fields, in order: CDR3 DNA, CDR3 protein, J gene, V gene, clone size, D gene. A D gene is named only where the DNA matches it firmly. The size of a clone is reported for some rows only, either as once, few or many, or as a class for expanded clones.

TGTGCCACCAGCCCACAAGGGGCAGATACGCAGTATTTT | CATSPQGADTQYF | TRBJ2-3 | TRBV24-1 | - | -
TGTGCCAGCAGCTTAGCGCGTTTTGATGAGCAGTTCTTC | CASSLARFDEQFF | TRBJ2-1 | TRBV7-3 | - | -
TGTGCCAGCAGTCTTGTGGCAGGGGGCACCGGGGAGCTGTTTTTT | CASSLVAGGTGELFF | TRBJ2-2 | TRBV6-2/TRBV6-3 | - | TRBD1
TGTGCCACCAGCAGGGCCCATCGGGCAAAGGGCACTGAAGCTTTCTTT | CATSRAHRAKGTEAFF | TRBJ1-1 | TRBV15 | - | -
TGCGCCAGCAGCCAAGTGTGGGTAAGCACTGAAGCTTTCTTT | CASSQVWVSTEAFF | TRBJ1-1 | TRBV4-1 | - | -
TGTGCCAGCAGGGAACAGGGAAAAGAGCAGTTCTTC | CASREQGKEQFF | TRBJ2-1 | TRBV2 | - | -
TGTGCCAGCAGCCAGGGGGGGTGGGCCTCTGCCAAAAACATTCAGTACTTC | CASSQGGWASAKNIQYF | TRBJ2-4 | TRBV3-1 | - | TRBD2
TGTGCCAGTAGTCCGGGAGGAGTCACCGGGGAGCTGTTTTTT | CASSPGGVTGELFF | TRBJ2-2 | TRBV19 | once | TRBD2
TGCGCCAGCAGCCCTTCGGAACCCAACTATGGCTACACCTTC | CASSPSEPNYGYTF | TRBJ1-2 | TRBV5-1 | once | -
TGTGCCAGCAGCCCGACAGGGGGCTCCTATGGCTACACCTTC | CASSPTGGSYGYTF | TRBJ1-2 | TRBV3-1 | - | TRBD1
TGTGCCAGCAGCTTAGTCTCCTTCGGGAATAATGAGCAGTTCTTC | CASSLVSFGNNEQFF | TRBJ2-1 | TRBV7-2 | - | -
TGCAGCGCAAATGGTGCCGTGAACACTGAAGCTTTCTTT | CSANGAVNTEAFF | TRBJ1-1 | TRBV29-1 | - | -
TGTGCCAGCAGCCCAGACAGGGGCACATCCGGCTACACCTTC | CASSPDRGTSGYTF | TRBJ1-2 | TRBV5-4 | - | TRBD1
TGTGCCAGCAGCGACCCCACTAGCGAGGGTTACAATGAGCAGTTCTTC | CASSDPTSEGYNEQFF | TRBJ2-1 | TRBV2 | - | TRBD2
TGCAGTGCCCCTAACCCCCTGGCGGGTCGAGGAGAGACCCAGTACTTC | CSAPNPLAGRGETQYF | TRBJ2-5 | TRBV20-1 | - | -
TGTGCCAGCAGCTCACCAGGGCACGATCAGCCCCAGCATTTT | CASSSPGHDQPQHF | TRBJ1-5 | TRBV6-6 | - | -
TGTGCCAGCAGCCAAGCATTTTTGGGGGCAACCTATGGCTACACCTTC | CASSQAFLGATYGYTF | TRBJ1-2 | TRBV3-1 | - | -
TGTGCCAGCAGTTTTTCCGGTCAGCCCCAGCATTTT | CASSFSGQPQHF | TRBJ1-5 | TRBV27 | - | -
TGTGCCATCAGCTGGGGCGAGACCCAGTACTTC | CAISWGETQYF | TRBJ2-5 | TRBV10-3 | - | -
TGTGCCAGCAGCTTAGGACAGCTCCCCTACGAGCAGTACTTC | CASSLGQLPYEQYF | TRBJ2-7 | TRBV7-8 | - | -
TGTGCCAGCAGCCAGAAGGGTTCTGGAAACACCATATATTTT | CASSQKGSGNTIYF | TRBJ1-3 | TRBV4-2 | - | -
TGTGCCAGCAGCTTGGGTCAACAAGAGACCCAGTACTTC | CASSLGQQETQYF | TRBJ2-5 | TRBV5-1 | few | -
TGCAGCGTTAGAGCGGGGGGGCGTGAGACCCAGTACTTC | CSVRAGGRETQYF | TRBJ2-5 | TRBV29-1 | - | TRBD2
TGCGCCAGCAGCCAAGATTGGCAGGGGAACACCGGGGAGCTGTTTTTT | CASSQDWQGNTGELFF | TRBJ2-2 | TRBV4-1 | - | -
TGTGCCACCAGTGATCAACGTAGGGACAGGCAGTTCTTC | CATSDQRRDRQFF | TRBJ2-1 | TRBV24-1 | - | TRBD1
TGTGCCAGCAGTTTATCAGGGTTGTATGGCTACACCTTC | CASSLSGLYGYTF | TRBJ1-2 | TRBV27 | - | -
TGTGCCAGCAGTCCGGGGGGTCCCGGGGGCGCTGGCTACACCTTC | CASSPGGPGGAGYTF | TRBJ1-2 | TRBV12-3/TRBV12-4 | once | -
TGTGCCAGCTCACCACCTTCGGCGGGGGGGCAAGATACGCAGTATTTT | CASSPPSAGGQDTQYF | TRBJ2-3 | TRBV18 | - | TRBD2
TGCAGCGCCGGAGGCGTAGCGGGGGGGCCGGGTCGTGGGGATACGCAGTATTTT | CSAGGVAGGPGRGDTQYF | TRBJ2-3 | TRBV29-1 | - | TRBD2
TGTGCCAGCACCCTGGGACTAGGATATGAAGAGACCCAGTACTTC | CASTLGLGYEETQYF | TRBJ2-5 | TRBV3-1 | - | TRBD2
TGCGCCAGCAGTATCGAGACTCAGGGGCAGGCCGGGGAGCTGTTTTTT | CASSIETQGQAGELFF | TRBJ2-2 | TRBV5-1 | - | -
TGTGCCAGCAGCTCAAGGGTCAGGGGTAAGAAAACCTACGAGCAGTACTTC | CASSSRVRGKKTYEQYF | TRBJ2-7 | TRBV5-6 | - | -
TGTGCCAGCAGTCAGGGACAGGGGGTAAATGAGCAGTTCTTC | CASSQGQGVNEQFF | TRBJ2-1 | TRBV12-3/TRBV12-4 | once | TRBD1
TGTGCCAGCAGCCAGCCACAGGGGAACACTGAAGCTTTCTTT | CASSQPQGNTEAFF | TRBJ1-1 | TRBV4-2 | - | -
TGCGCCAGCAGCCGGGCCTCGTCGAGGAACTATGGCTACACCTTC | CASSRASSRNYGYTF | TRBJ1-2 | TRBV4-1 | - | -
TGTGCCAGCAGCCCTACAGGAAACACTGAAGCTTTCTTT | CASSPTGNTEAFF | TRBJ1-1 | TRBV5-1 | few | -
TGCGCCAGCAGCTTGGCCGTAGGCGAAGCTTTCTTT | CASSLAVGEAFF | TRBJ1-1 | TRBV5-1 | once | -
TGTGCCAGCAGCCAGACGGGGGGCAATGAGCAGTTCTTC | CASSQTGGNEQFF | TRBJ2-1 | TRBV7-7 | - | TRBD2
TGTGCCAGCAGCTTAGATGCCAACTACGAGCAGTACTTC | CASSLDANYEQYF | TRBJ2-7 | TRBV7-2 | - | -
TGCAGTGCTAGCCCTTCTCTAGGATACACAGATACGCAGTATTTT | CSASPSLGYTDTQYF | TRBJ2-3 | TRBV20-1 | - | -
TGCAGTGCTAGGGCGGGGATCATACCAGATACGCAGTATTTT | CSARAGIIPDTQYF | TRBJ2-3 | TRBV20-1 | - | -
TGTGCCAGCAGCGTTGGAGACGGGAATTCACCCCTCCACTTT | CASSVGDGNSPLHF | TRBJ1-6 | TRBV9 | few | -
TGTGCCAGCAGGGTCGGCCTGGTGACAGATACGCAGTATTTT | CASRVGLVTDTQYF | TRBJ2-3 | TRBV5-4 | - | -
TGTGCCAGCAGCCCCGTCCGGGCCACTGAAGCTTTCTTT | CASSPVRATEAFF | TRBJ1-1 | TRBV9 | - | -
TGTGCCAGCAGCTTCGTCCTGAATGAGCAGTTCTTC | CASSFVLNEQFF | TRBJ2-1 | TRBV7-2 | - | -
TGTGCCAGCAGTTTGGGACAGGGGCTACTGAACACTGAAGCTTTCTTT | CASSLGQGLLNTEAFF | TRBJ1-1 | TRBV6-5 | once | TRBD1
TGTGCCAGCAGCTCCGGGACAGGGGTCTATGGCTACACCTTC | CASSSGTGVYGYTF | TRBJ1-2 | TRBV12-3/TRBV12-4 | - | TRBD1
TGCGCCAGCAGCCAAGGATTTACTCTAGGGACCACCTCCTCCTACGAGCAGTACTTC | CASSQGFTLGTTSSYEQYF | TRBJ2-7 | TRBV4-1 | - | -
TGTGCCGTCAGGGGGGTCCAGGACACAGATACGCAGTATTTT | CAVRGVQDTDTQYF | TRBJ2-3 | TRBV6-1 | - | -
TGTGCCAGCAGCTTAAGGTTTGGGGACAGCCAAAACATTCAGTACTTC | CASSLRFGDSQNIQYF | TRBJ2-4 | TRBV7-2 | once | TRBD1
TGTGCCAGCAGTTTCCCAGGGGGGTCCTACGAGCAGTACTTC | CASSFPGGSYEQYF | TRBJ2-7 | TRBV12-3/TRBV12-4 | - | -
TGTGCCAGCAGCTTGCGGTCTGGGACCAACGTCCTGACTTTC | CASSLRSGTNVLTF | TRBJ2-6 | TRBV5-6 | - | -